This record covers a single TCR beta chain. Its antigen is as yet unknown. The source of the sample is a study of CD8+ T cells in alopecia areata. The overall study: Affected scalp percentage gauged treated patients' severity.

Overall study results and limits: For patients receiving tofacitinib, scalp clonality and expanded CD8+ clones among the top 100 significantly decreased. Persistence during tofacitinib was seen for many expanded lesional clones in scalp and blood.

Treatment noted: oral pan-JAK inhibitor, 5-10 mg twice daily. Sorting of PBMCs yielded the CD4+ and CD8+ T cells. RNA extraction and reverse transcription yielded cDNA as sequencing template. Generated by immunoSEQ multiplex PCR, the TCRdb table keeps only in-frame clones and is missing some. The top ten hold 20% to 30% of the sample, which has 110,000 to 150,000 clones, 75% to 85% seen once. Germline V gene sequence: CDR1 SGHAT, CDR2 FQNNGV. The CDR3 runs to 15 residues. V shed 5 bases and J shed 0 bases, with 10 bases lying between them. This receptor was taken from a human donor with alopecia areata. Specimen: CD8+ T cells sorted from blood, collected at week 4, from a patient treated with tofacitinib. The chain couples TRBV11-2 to TRBJ2-2; TRBD1 might be the D (6 bases). CDR3 sequence reads: CASSLQGPNTGELFF. The CDR3 DNA reads as TGTGCCAGCAGCCTACAGGGCCCGAACACCGGGGAGCTGTTTTTT.